These 21 T cell receptor beta chains came from one sample sequenced in a study of OX40 agonist ivuxolimab in advanced cancers. Clones were read by immunoSEQ multiplex PCR, and TCRdb kept only the in-frame ones, dropping some. The profile shows more than 65,000 clones, 85% of them singletons. The material was CD4+ or CD8+ T cells sorted from blood, obtained in a trial of the OX40 agonist ivuxolimab. Source of these receptors: an adult with an advanced solid tumor such as melanoma, head and neck, liver or kidney cancer.

The chain recombines TRBV30 with TRBJ1-3, with no clear D. Trimming stripped 3 bases from V and 3 bases from J, with 6 bases between. This CDR3 has 12 residues. Germline values: CDR1 GTSNPN, CDR2 SVGIG (reference sequence). This CDR3 reads CAWSGDGNTIYF. The CDR3, as DNA: TGTGCCTGGAGCGGGGATGGAAACACCATATATTTT.

The chain combines TRBV18 with TRBJ1-5; D is ambiguous. Per germline, CDR1 KGHSH and CDR2 LQKENI. The CDR3 sequence is 13 residues long. Trimming left V 1 base short and J 5 bases short, with 6 bases between. This CDR3 reads CASSPHTDQPQHF. As DNA, the CDR3 is TGTGCCAGCTCACCACACACGGATCAGCCCCAGCATTTT.

This chain joins TRBV7-2 and TRBJ1-5; 8 bases are shared with TRBD1. CDR3 size: 17 residues. Germline V gene data show CDR1 as SGHTA and CDR2 as FQGNSA. The trim removed 1 base at V and 2 bases at J, leaving 7 bases unmatched. CDR3 amino acids: CASSLVQGAWGNQPQHF. The CDR3 DNA reads TGTGCCAGCAGCTTAGTCCAGGGGGCGTGGGGCAATCAGCCCCAGCATTTT.

The rearrangement links TRBV2 to TRBJ1-2; no clear D. The CDR3 has 13 amino acids. Looked up from germline, CDR1 is SNHLY and CDR2 is FYNNEI. V lost 1 base and J 5 bases, leaving 8 bases between the germline ends. CDR3 sequence reads: CASSEGYYYGYTF. The CDR3, as DNA: TGTGCCAGCAGTGAAGGATACTATTATGGCTACACCTTC.

This clone was observed a handful of times. The chain is built from TRBV15 and TRBJ2-6; D uncertain. Trimming shortened V by 1 base and J by 2 bases, and 9 bases separated the two germline ends. The CDR3 is 16 amino acids. The germline V gene has CDR1 LNHNV and CDR2 YYDKDF (reference sequence). For the CDR3, the DNA is TGTGCCACCAGCAGAGTGCCCTTTACTGGGGCCAACGTCCTGACTTTC. It translates to CATSRVPFTGANVLTF.

The chain employs TRBV5-1 and TRBJ1-4; a possible D gene is TRBD1 (6 bases). Trimming took off 2 bases at V and 8 bases at J, with 13 bases between the two ends. The CDR3 covers 14 residues. Germline V CDR1 and CDR2: SGHRS, YFSETQ. The CDR3 nucleotides read TGCGCCAGCAGCTTAGGGGGGCTCTGCGAAAAACTGTTTTTT. Amino acid sequence: CASSLGGLCEKLFF. The full variable domain, its missing parts supplied by reference TRBV5-1 and TRBJ1-4, is KAGVTQTPRYLIKTRGQQVTLSCSPISGHRSVSWYQQTPGQGLQFLFEYFSETQRNKGNFPGRFSGRQFSNSRSEMNVSTLELGDSALYLCASSLGGLCEKLFFGSGTQLSVL.

This rearrangement joins TRBV19 to TRBJ1-5; D remains unclear. Germline V gene data show CDR1 as LNHDA and CDR2 as SQIVND (reference sequence). Trimming took off 9 bases at V and 4 bases at J, with 19 bases between the two ends. CDR3 length: 15 residues. The CDR3 DNA is TGTGCCAGCACCGCGCGGGGATTGAGAAATCAGCCCCAGCATTTT. This codes for CASTARGLRNQPQHF.

The chain carries TRBV19 and TRBJ1-2; the D gene is possibly TRBD1 (5 bases). The germline V gene encodes CDR1 LNHDA and CDR2 SQIVND (reference sequence). V lost 4 bases, J lost 4 bases, and 7 bases lay in between. The CDR3 length is 12 residues. CDR3 in amino acids: CASSKGFYGYTF. DNA for the CDR3: TGTGCCAGTAGTAAGGGGTTCTATGGCTACACCTTC.

This chain's CDR3 is CASSERILRAFF. The CDR3 DNA sequence: TGTGCCAGCAGTGAAAGGATCCTGCGAGCTTTCTTT. The rearrangement joins TRBV2 to TRBJ1-1, with D unresolved. Trimming removed 2 bases at V and 10 bases at J, with 11 bases between. In germline, CDR1 is SNHLY, CDR2 FYNNEI. This CDR3 region has 12 residues.

The rearrangement joins TRBV11-3 to TRBJ1-3; TRBD1 aligns across 8 bases. The CDR3 has 17 amino acids. CDR1 is SGHNT, CDR2 YENEEA, per germline. J was trimmed by 2 bases and V by 5 bases; bases with no gene match: 11. The CDR3 region is CASSRQTGASPGNTIYF. The DNA of the CDR3 is TGTGCCAGCAGCCGTCAGACAGGGGCGAGTCCTGGAAACACCATATATTTT.

This clone came up a few times. The chain employs TRBV30 and TRBJ1-1; D call uncertain. CDR1 GTSNPN and CDR2 SVGIG come from the germline V gene (reference sequence). The CDR3 extends over 12 amino acids. The ends were cut back, 2 bases at V and 8 bases at J, with 12 bases in the middle. CDR3 DNA sequence: TGTGCCTGGAGTATGGGAGCTAGGGAAGCTTTCTTT. Its translation is CAWSMGAREAFF.

This chain's CDR3 is CASSVLDSNQPQHF. DNA of the CDR3: TGTGCCAGCAGTGTACTTGATAGCAATCAGCCCCAGCATTTT. V and J are TRBV6-1 and TRBJ1-5; unclear D gene. The CDR3 is made up of 14 amino acids. Germline V lookup: CDR1 MNHNS, CDR2 SASEGT. V lost 4 bases, J lost 0 bases, and 7 bases lay in between.

The chain has TRBV19 and TRBJ2-3; tentative D call: TRBD2 (5 bases). CDR1 and CDR2 (germline): LNHDA, SQIVND (reference sequence). V lost 6 bases, J lost 2 bases, and 12 bases lay in between. This CDR3 has 14 residues. Here the CDR3 reads CASSREGSTDTQYF. The DNA of the CDR3 is TGTGCCAGTAGCCGCGAGGGCTCCACAGATACGCAGTATTTT.

CDR3 amino acids: CASTYEGTNTEAFF. The CDR3 DNA reads as TGTGCCAGCACTTACGAGGGGACGAACACTGAAGCTTTCTTT. V is TRBV18 and J is TRBJ1-1; D is perhaps TRBD1 (5 bases). The CDR3 is made up of 14 amino acids. V lost 8 bases and J lost 1, with 14 bases in between. Looked up from germline, CDR1 is KGHSH and CDR2 is LQKENI.

The rearrangement uses TRBV7-9 and TRBJ1-2; TRBD1 aligns across 12 bases. This CDR3 has 15 residues. The ends lost 5 bases at V and 6 bases at J; junction bases unmatched: 7. Germline loops: CDR1 SEHNR, CDR2 FQNEAQ (reference sequence). DNA for the CDR3: TGTGCCAGCAGCGACCGGGACAGGGGGCGGGATGGCTACACCTTC. It encodes CASSDRDRGRDGYTF.

The chain has TRBV2 and TRBJ1-4; maybe TRBD1 (5 bases). The CDR3 covers 14 residues. Deletions cut 6 bases from V and 4 bases from J, with 12 bases between. CDR1 and CDR2 from the germline V gene are SNHLY and FYNNEI. CDR3 sequence: CASRGTAFNEKLFF. The CDR3 bases are TGTGCCAGCAGAGGGACGGCGTTTAATGAAAAACTGTTTTTT.

DNA of the CDR3: TGTGCCAGCAGTGAAGGCTGGACCACAGATACGCAGTATTTT. This translates into CASSEGWTTDTQYF. The rearrangement uses TRBV2 and TRBJ2-3; no firm D call. This CDR3 has 14 residues. V was trimmed by 1 base and J by 2 bases, leaving 7 bases between them. Per germline, CDR1 SNHLY and CDR2 FYNNEI.

The genes are TRBV21-1 and TRBJ2-3; TRBD2 reflects the table's D call only, with no check against the DNA. TRBV21-1 has pseudogene status. The CDR3 has 14 amino acids. CDR3 sequence (DNA): TGTGCCAGCAGCAAACCCCCTAGCGGAGATACGCAGTATTTT. Translation: CASSKPPSGDTQYF.

The rearrangement uses TRBV27 and TRBJ2-3, with 7 positions matching TRBD1. Germline CDR1 and CDR2: MNHEY and SMNVEV (reference sequence). The CDR3 spans 16 residues. J was trimmed by 2 bases and V by 5 bases; bases with no gene match: 10. The CDR3 reads CASSDRARQATDTQYF. CDR3 sequence (DNA): TGTGCCAGCAGTGACAGGGCACGGCAGGCCACAGATACGCAGTATTTT.

The V gene is TRBV6-1, the J gene TRBJ2-3, with 7 bases identical to TRBD1. V lost 2 bases, J lost 4 bases, and 21 bases stayed unmatched. CDR3 size: 20 residues. From germline, CDR1 is MNHNS and CDR2 SASEGT. The CDR3 region is CASSEIRHRGPQFGSDTQYF. Written as DNA, the CDR3 is TGTGCCAGCAGTGAAATTAGGCACAGGGGCCCCCAATTCGGGTCAGATACGCAGTATTTT.

The CDR3, as DNA: TGTGCCAGTAGTATTGTAGGCGGGAATCAGCCCCAGCATTTT. This translates into CASSIVGGNQPQHF. This chain connects TRBV19 to TRBJ1-5; D remains ambiguous. Looked up from germline, CDR1 is LNHDA and CDR2 is SQIVND (reference sequence). CDR3 size: 14 residues. V dropped 3 bases and J dropped 4 bases, with 10 bases sitting between them.